The text below deals with one T cell receptor (beta chain). These data are taken from a study of blood T cell repertoires in COVID-19. Study as a whole: Spain, Italy and the United States supplied samples that represented acute and convalescent COVID-19.

Clones were sequenced by immunoSEQ multiplex PCR, and TCRdb holds only the in-frame ones, with some missing. The repertoire holds approximately 250,000 clones, with under 95% as singletons. The CDR3 runs to 16 residues. The V and J ends lost 1 base and 1 base respectively, with 10 bases between them. CDR1 is SGHVS and CDR2 is FNYEAQ in the germline V gene. Residents of about 25 US areas, aged about 18 to 95 years, made up the participants. The study assigned cohorts using participant-reported clinical history. Someone with COVID-19 had been met by exposed participants within 2 weeks before study entry.

This TCR was sampled from a man aged 35 to 55 who had been exposed to COVID-19. The chain links TRBV7-6 to TRBJ2-2; possible D gene TRBD2, 6 bases. The sequenced sample consisted of PBMCs or T cells enriched from blood (not recorded which). Written as DNA, the CDR3 is TGTGCCAGCAGCTTAGGGCTAGCGAAGAACACCGGGGAGCTGTTTTTT. Translation: CASSLGLAKNTGELFF. The whole variable domain, filled in from reference TRBV7-6 and TRBJ2-2, reads GAGVSQSPRYKVTKRGQDVALRCDPISGHVSLYWYRQALGQGPEFLTYFNYEAQQDKSGLPNDRFSAERPEGSISTLTIQRTEQRDSAMYRCASSLGLAKNTGELFFGEGSRLTVL.